Described below is a single TCR beta chain sequence and its context. The antigen is unknown. From RNA, the CDR3 regions of TCR beta chains were amplified and sequenced. In the first round, RT-PCR was carried out with HTBI primers, and a multiplex PCR formed the second round. TCRdb recomputed calls from the multiplex PCR reads with MiXCR, one row per CDR3 protein. The sample records roughly 1.1 million distinct CDR3 sequences, about 40% being singletons. After removal of 2 bases from V and 2 bases from J, the junction contained 8 bases not matched to a gene. The CDR3 is made up of 17 amino acids. No donor had other autoimmune disease, uncontrolled infection, pregnancy or lactation. A diagnosis was made from clinical symptoms together with serum thyroxine, TRAb, thyroid ultrasound and orbital computed tomography. This entry is derived from a study of Graves' ophthalmopathy and Graves' hyperthyroidism. Study-level background: The stable label applied to hyperthyroidism with no ophthalmopathy within 18 months of follow-up.

Findings and caveats of the study: Its predictions of ophthalmopathy progression gave the model 70.59% sensitivity and roughly 72% specificity.

The source material was peripheral blood or thyroid tissue (not recorded which). The TCR comes from an adult man with Graves' hyperthyroidism. The chain employs TRBV12-3 or TRBV12-4 and TRBJ2-7; 11 bases are shared with TRBD1. Here the CDR3 DNA reads TGTGCCAGCAGTTTACCACCGAGGACAGGGGGCCCCTACGAGCAGTACTTC. The encoded protein is CASSLPPRTGGPYEQYF.